This T cell receptor (beta chain) appears in the sequencing data of a study of blood T cells in healthy people across ages. Trimming left V 6 bases short and J 1 base short, with 12 bases between. The CDR3 has 13 amino acids. Germline V gene sequence: CDR1 DFQATT, CDR2 SNEGSKA (reference sequence). The use of a sample-barcoded 5' primer and a J-beta primer mix characterized a second PCR of about 6 to 12 cycles. TCRdb recomputed calls from the 5' RACE reads with MiXCR, one row per CDR3 protein. The profile shows 1.4 million to 1.5 million distinct CDR3 sequences, approximately 42% of them singletons. Material: blood. The chain couples TRBV20-1 to TRBJ1-1; possible D gene TRBD1, 5 bases. The sequence was obtained from a woman aged 18-29 years in good health. This CDR3 is CSAIGHTNTEAFF. In DNA, the CDR3 is TGCAGTGCGATAGGACATACGAACACTGAAGCTTTCTTT.